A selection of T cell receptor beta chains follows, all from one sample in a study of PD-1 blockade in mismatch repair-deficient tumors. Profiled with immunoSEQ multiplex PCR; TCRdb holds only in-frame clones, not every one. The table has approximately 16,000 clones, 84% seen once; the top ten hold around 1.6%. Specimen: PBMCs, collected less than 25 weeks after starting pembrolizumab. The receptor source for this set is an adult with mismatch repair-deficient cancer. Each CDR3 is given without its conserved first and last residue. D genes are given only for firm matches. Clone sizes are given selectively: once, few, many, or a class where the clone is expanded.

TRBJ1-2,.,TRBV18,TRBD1,ASSDLQGTGYT
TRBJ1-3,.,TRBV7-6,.,ASSQPGMTGNTIY
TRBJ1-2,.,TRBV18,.,ASSPLDTEYGYT
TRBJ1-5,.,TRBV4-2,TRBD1,ASSLAGQPPPGPQH
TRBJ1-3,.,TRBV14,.,ASSQLVSGNTIY
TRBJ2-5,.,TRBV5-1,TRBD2,ASSSGWTSGQETQY
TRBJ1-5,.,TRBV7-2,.,ASSQAGIGGQPQH
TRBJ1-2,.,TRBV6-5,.,ASSLDRGYGYT
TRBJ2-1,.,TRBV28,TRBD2,ASSPTGTSGSHEQF
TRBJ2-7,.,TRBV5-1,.,ASSLSQGGYEQY
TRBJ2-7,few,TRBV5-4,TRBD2,ASSLGASGSIEQY
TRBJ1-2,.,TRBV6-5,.,ASSPPLPGGYT
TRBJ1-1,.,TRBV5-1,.,ASAKREDTEAF
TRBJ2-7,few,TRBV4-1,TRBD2,ASSHSSGSGDEQY